These 29 T cell receptor beta chains were sequenced from one sample in a study of blood T cell repertoires in COVID-19. Sequencing used immunoSEQ multiplex PCR; TCRdb keeps in-frame clones, though not all of them. This sample yields approximately 300,000 clones, of which less than 85% are seen a single time; around 2% belongs to the top ten. The source material was PBMCs or T cells enriched from blood (not recorded which). The receptor source for this set is a woman younger than 45 who had been exposed to COVID-19.

The chain employs TRBV28 and TRBJ2-4, with 7 bases lining up with TRBD1. Germline V gene sequence: CDR1 MDHEN, CDR2 SYDVKM. J gave up 0 bases and V 6 bases, and 17 bases lay outside the gene matches. The CDR3 is 19 residues long. The CDR3 nucleotides read TGTGCCAGCAGGTCTCGTCCGGGACAGAACTTAATAGCCAAAAACATTCAGTACTTC. It yields the protein CASRSRPGQNLIAKNIQYF.

A single count supports this clone. The CDR3 DNA reads TGTGCCAGCAGCCTGGGGACAAATCTCTACGAGCAGTACTTC. Amino acids: CASSLGTNLYEQYF. The V call is TRBV5-6, the J call TRBJ2-7; possibly TRBD1 for D (6 bases). CDR3 length equals 14 residues. CDR1 and CDR2 (germline): SGHDT, YYEEEE. The V and J ends lost 4 bases and 3 bases respectively, with 14 bases between them. Variable domain in full (rest from reference TRBV5-6 and TRBJ2-7): DAGVTQSPTHLIKTRGQQVTLRCSPKSGHDTVSWYQQALGQGPQFIFQYYEEEERQRGNFPDRFSGHQFPNYSSELNVNALLLGDSALYLCASSLGTNLYEQYFGPGTRLTVT.

The chain is built from TRBV2 and TRBJ2-3, with D hard to call. The CDR3 spans 16 residues. Germline assignment: CDR1 SNHLY and CDR2 FYNNEI. Trimming removed 3 bases from V and 0 bases from J, with 13 bases in between. CDR3 sequence: CASSEVAVRSTDTQYF. The CDR3 DNA reads TGTGCCAGCAGTGAGGTGGCGGTACGGAGCACAGATACGCAGTATTTT.

V gene TRBV3-1 (or the pseudogene TRBV3-2) combines with J gene TRBJ2-1, with 9 bases that match TRBD2. V gave up 3 bases and J gave up 3 bases; unmatched junction bases: 6. Germline assignment: CDR1 LGHDT and CDR2 YNNKEL (reference sequence). CDR3 length: 16 residues. The CDR3 reads CASSQNSGSFYNEQFF. CDR3 bases: TGTGCCAGCAGCCAGAATAGCGGGAGCTTCTACAATGAGCAGTTCTTC.

V usage is TRBV5-1 and J usage is TRBJ2-3, with 8 bases matching TRBD1. The germline CDR1 and CDR2 sequences are SGHRS and YFSETQ. The V segment lost 4 bases and the J segment 4 bases; nucleotides outside the gene matches: 5. CDR3 length: 14 residues. In DNA, the CDR3 is TGCGCCAGCAGCAGTAGACAGGGGTCAGATACGCAGTATTTT. It translates to CASSSRQGSDTQYF.

The chain employs TRBV6-5 and TRBJ1-1; D not certain. CDR1 is MNHEY and CDR2 is SVGAGI in the germline V gene. V was pared by 7 bases and J by 4 bases, with 13 bases between. The CDR3 runs 13 residues. The CDR3 reads CASKRGRSTEAFF. CDR3 nucleotides: TGTGCCAGCAAAAGAGGGCGTAGCACTGAAGCTTTCTTT.

The chain is built from TRBV5-1 and TRBJ1-1; TRBD1 might be the D (5 bases). Germline loops: CDR1 SGHRS, CDR2 YFSETQ. With 4 bases removed from V and 5 bases from J, the gap between germline ends came to 18 bases. The CDR3 has 15 residues. For the CDR3, the DNA is TGCGCCAGCAGCCCAAAACAGGCGTTACGGACTGAAGCTTTCTTT. This codes for CASSPKQALRTEAFF.

The CDR3 loop is CASSPDGQTYYGYTF. In DNA form, the CDR3 reads TGCGCCAGCAGCCCGGATGGACAGACGTACTATGGCTACACCTTC. The chain has TRBV5-1 and TRBJ1-2, with D perhaps matching TRBD1 (6 bases). Germline-derived CDR1 and CDR2 are SGHRS and YFSETQ. This CDR3 contains 15 residues. V lost 4 bases and J 3 bases, leaving 16 bases between the germline ends.

V usage is TRBV7-2 and J usage is TRBJ1-2; 7 bases map to TRBD1. From germline, CDR1 is SGHTA and CDR2 FQGNSA. This CDR3 is 15 amino acids long. Germline trimming cut 4 bases from V and 7 bases from J; bases unmatched to any gene: 12. Here the CDR3 DNA reads TGTGCCAGCAGCTCCTCAGGGGGACTGGTGGGTGGCTACACCTTC. Translated: CASSSSGGLVGGYTF. The variable domain in full, with the rest retrieved from reference TRBV7-2 and TRBJ1-2, is GAGVSQSPSNKVTEKGKDVELRCDPISGHTALYWYRQSLGQGLEFLIYFQGNSAPDKSGLPSDRFSAERTGGSVSTLTIQRTQQEDSAVYLCASSSSGGLVGGYTFGSGTRLTVV.

The J gene is TRBJ1-5, the V gene TRBV4-1; 7 positions match TRBD1. Germline V lookup: CDR1 MGHRA, CDR2 YSYEKL. The length of the CDR3 is 16 residues. The ends lost 2 bases at V and 4 bases at J; junction bases unmatched: 8. CDR3 loop: CASSQNDRAGNQPQHF. CDR3 DNA: TGCGCCAGCAGCCAAAACGACAGGGCGGGGAATCAGCCCCAGCATTTT.

V gene TRBV28 combines with J gene TRBJ1-2; D uncertain. V was clipped by 5 bases and J by 7 bases, with 14 bases between them. The CDR3 spans 13 residues. The V gene's germline CDR1 is MDHEN and CDR2 SYDVKM. In nucleotides, the CDR3 is TGTGCCAGCAGTAGCCATACCGTTGCTGGCTACACCTTC. Amino acids: CASSSHTVAGYTF.

V is TRBV4-1 and J is TRBJ2-7, with D possibly being TRBD1 (5 bases). This CDR3 is built from 16 residues. Germline V CDR1 and CDR2: MGHRA, YSYEKL. V was cut by 0 bases and J by 4 bases, with 16 bases left in between. The CDR3 loop reads CASSQDNRARAYEQYF. The CDR3 bases are TGCGCCAGCAGCCAAGATAACCGGGCCAGGGCGTACGAGCAGTACTTC.

This chain connects TRBV19 to TRBJ2-6; D might be TRBD2 (5 bases). Germline V gene lookup returns CDR1 LNHDA and CDR2 SQIVND (reference sequence). Between the trimmed V and J ends, which lost 5 bases and 0 bases, there was a span of 11 bases. The CDR3 sequence is 16 residues long. In nucleotides, the CDR3 is TGTGCCAGTAGTCCTCGGGGTGCCTCTGGGGCCAACGTCCTGACTTTC. This translates into CASSPRGASGANVLTF.

The J gene is TRBJ1-1, the V gene TRBV9; TRBD1 agrees at 8 bases. CDR1 is SGDLS and CDR2 is YYNGEE in the germline V gene. The length of the CDR3 is 15 residues. J gave up 10 bases and V 0 bases, and 11 bases lay outside the gene matches. This CDR3 reads CASSVVDRGVEGAFF. The CDR3 DNA follows: TGTGCCAGCAGCGTAGTCGACAGGGGAGTTGAAGGAGCTTTCTTT.

The J gene is TRBJ1-5, the V gene TRBV7-9; 8 bases are a match to TRBD1. CDR1 and CDR2 (germline): SEHNR, FQNEAQ (reference sequence). The CDR3 is made up of 15 amino acids. The J segment lost 4 bases and the V segment lost 3 bases, leaving 5 bases of the junction unmatched. For the CDR3, the DNA is TGTGCCAGCAGCTTGGGGACAGGAACGAATCAGCCCCAGCATTTT. Translated, it gives CASSLGTGTNQPQHF.

The chain couples TRBV5-1 to TRBJ1-2; a weak D match, TRBD1 (6 bases). This CDR3 is built from 15 residues. Trimming removed 3 bases at V and 4 bases at J, with 16 bases between. Germline assignment: CDR1 SGHRS and CDR2 YFSETQ. The CDR3 sequence is CASSWLEGEGYGYTF. The DNA of the CDR3 is TGCGCCAGCAGCTGGTTAGAGGGGGAAGGCTATGGCTACACCTTC. The whole variable domain, filled in from reference TRBV5-1 and TRBJ1-2, reads KAGVTQTPRYLIKTRGQQVTLSCSPISGHRSVSWYQQTPGQGLQFLFEYFSETQRNKGNFPGRFSGRQFSNSRSEMNVSTLELGDSALYLCASSWLEGEGYGYTFGSGTRLTVV.

This clone came up once. The chain uses TRBV27 and TRBJ2-7; 7 bases agree with TRBD2. This CDR3 contains 15 residues. Looked up from germline, CDR1 is MNHEY and CDR2 is SMNVEV (reference sequence). Trimming at V came to 5 bases and at J to 0 bases, leaving 7 bases not matched to a gene. CDR3 nucleotide sequence: TGTGCCAGCAGTCCTGTCCGCGGGAGCTCCTACGAGCAGTACTTC. Its protein product is CASSPVRGSSYEQYF.

About this clone itself: This sample includes further DNA sequences coding for the same CDR3. The chain recombines TRBV6-5 with TRBJ1-2; 11 nucleotides match TRBD1. The CDR3 runs 14 residues. The trim removed 0 bases at V and 8 bases at J, leaving 2 bases unmatched. CDR1 is MNHEY, CDR2 SVGAGI, per germline. This CDR3 is CASSYSGQGGGYTF. Written as DNA, the CDR3 is TGTGCCAGCAGTTACTCGGGACAGGGGGGCGGCTACACCTTC.

The chain uses TRBV6-7 and TRBJ1-1; 8 bases are shared with TRBD1. TRBV6-7 has ORF status, its function being uncertain. J gave up 4 bases and V 8 bases, and 9 bases lay outside the gene matches. The length of the CDR3 is 14 residues. DNA for the CDR3: TGTGCCAGCCCCCTGGACAGGGTCAGCACTGAAGCTTTCTTT. Its protein product is CASPLDRVSTEAFF.

V gene TRBV28 combines with J gene TRBJ1-2; no clear D gene. The germline gives CDR1 MDHEN, CDR2 SYDVKM. This CDR3 contains 16 residues. V was cut by 1 base and J by 8 bases, with 20 bases left in between. The CDR3 nucleotides are TGTGCCAGCAGTTTATACCTTATGCCCAAGAACGGGGGCTACACCTTC. Its translation is CASSLYLMPKNGGYTF.

J is TRBJ2-2 and V is TRBV2, with 7 bases identical to TRBD2. J gave up 2 bases and V 2 bases, and 8 bases lay outside the gene matches. CDR1 SNHLY and CDR2 FYNNEI come from the germline V gene. There are 17 residues in the CDR3. In DNA form, the CDR3 reads TGTGCCAGCAGTGAAAACCCGGGACTACTTAACACCGGGGAGCTGTTTTTT. Translation gives CASSENPGLLNTGELFF.

The chain has TRBV5-1 and TRBJ2-7, with a tentative D call TRBD2 (5 bases). The CDR3 totals 13 residues. V shed 0 bases and J shed 6 bases, with 10 bases lying between them. Germline V gene lookup returns CDR1 SGHRS and CDR2 YFSETQ. The CDR3, as DNA: TGCGCCAGCAGCTTGGATTTCACTAGCGAGCAGTACTTC. Residues: CASSLDFTSEQYF.

This clone is a singleton in its sample. The chain recombines TRBV19 with TRBJ1-4, with D unresolved. With 3 bases removed from V and 6 bases from J, the gap between germline ends came to 11 bases. The CDR3 covers 14 residues. From germline, CDR1 is LNHDA and CDR2 SQIVND (reference sequence). Here the CDR3 reads CASSILGGDEKLFF. CDR3 coding DNA: TGTGCCAGTAGTATCTTGGGAGGAGATGAAAAACTGTTTTTT.

J is TRBJ1-5 and V is TRBV19; no firm D call. The V gene lost 7 bases and the J gene lost 0 bases, with 13 bases spanning the gap. Germline loops: CDR1 LNHDA, CDR2 SQIVND (reference sequence). The CDR3 loop spans 15 amino acids. This CDR3 reads CASTQNGYSNQPQHF. CDR3 coding DNA: TGTGCCAGTACTCAAAACGGGTATAGCAATCAGCCCCAGCATTTT. The full variable domain, with the rest looked up from reference TRBV19 and TRBJ1-5, is DGGITQSPKYLFRKEGQNVTLSCEQNLNHDAMYWYRQDPGQGLRLIYYSQIVNDFQKGDIAEGYSVSREKKESFPLTVTSAQKNPTAFYLCASTQNGYSNQPQHFGDGTRLSIL.

This clone occurred once. The V gene is TRBV24-1, the J gene TRBJ2-1, with TRBD2 matching over 10 bases. This CDR3 has 16 residues. Per the germline V gene, CDR1 is KGHDR and CDR2 is SFDVKD. With 4 bases clipped from V and 4 bases from J, the junction kept 6 bases outside the gene matches. The CDR3 nucleotides read TGTGCCACCAGTGACCCAGCGGGAGGGCCGTACAATGAGCAGTTCTTC. Translating gives CATSDPAGGPYNEQFF.

CDR3 sequence: CASSLGTGGGTGELFF. CDR3 nucleotides: TGTGCCAGCAGTTTAGGGACAGGGGGCGGCACCGGGGAGCTGTTTTTT. The rearrangement links TRBV28 to TRBJ2-2, with 12 bases identical to TRBD1. The J segment lost 4 bases and the V segment lost 2 bases, leaving 2 bases of the junction unmatched. Germline V gene sequence: CDR1 MDHEN, CDR2 SYDVKM. The CDR3 spans 16 residues. Full variable domain (rest looked up from reference TRBV28 and TRBJ2-2): DVKVTQSSRYLVKRTGEKVFLECVQDMDHENMFWYRQDPGLGLRLIYFSYDVKMKEKGDIPEGYSVSREKKERFSLILESASTNQTSMYLCASSLGTGGGTGELFFGEGSRLTVL.

The gene calls are TRBV28 and TRBJ1-2; D possibly corresponds to TRBD1 (5 bases). This CDR3 is 13 amino acids long. Germline assignment: CDR1 MDHEN and CDR2 SYDVKM. V was pared by 2 bases and J by 8 bases, with 12 bases between. CDR3 sequence (DNA): TGTGCCAGCAGTTTAGGCAGGGCAGACGGCTACACCTTC. Amino acids: CASSLGRADGYTF.

This chain joins TRBV23-1 and TRBJ1-2, with a possible D match to TRBD1 (5 bases). TRBV23-1 falls under the ORF class, with uncertain function. V was pared by 3 bases and J by 4 bases, with 21 bases between. There are 17 residues in the CDR3. The CDR3 region has the DNA TGCGCCAGCAGTCACCCTTCTTGGGGCCGACGGTGCTATGGCTACACCTTC. Its translation is CASSHPSWGRRCYGYTF.

This clone came up once. The chain combines TRBV29-1 with TRBJ2-1, with 11 bases fitting TRBD2. In germline, CDR1 is SQVTM, CDR2 ANQGSEA. CDR3 size: 17 residues. Trimming cost V 7 bases and J 4 bases; bases outside gene matches: 15. CDR3 nucleotides: TGCAGCGGGACACTAGCGGGAGACCCGAATCTATACAATGAGCAGTTCTTC. Encoded protein: CSGTLAGDPNLYNEQFF.